This TCR beta chain was recovered during a study of blood T cell repertoires in COVID-19. Study processing details: Amplification of reference gene primers provided the estimated nucleated cell counts. Assay used: immunoSEQ multiplex PCR; TCRdb lists only in-frame clones, some missing. The V and J calls and clone size are taken from that table; D and trimming were inferred from the DNA. The profile shows about 400,000 clones, more than 80% of them singletons. This CDR3 contains 15 residues. CDR1 is MDHEN, CDR2 SYDVKM, per germline. V shed 6 bases, J shed 4 bases, and the junction held 7 bases outside the gene matches.

This TCR was sampled from a man aged 40-55 years with acute or convalescent COVID-19. The J gene is TRBJ2-2, the V gene TRBV28; 8 bases are a match to TRBD2. The sample was peripheral blood. CDR3 nucleotide sequence: TGTGCCAGCAGCCCGGACGGGGGGGTCACCGGGGAGCTGTTTTTT. Its translation: CASSPDGGVTGELFF.